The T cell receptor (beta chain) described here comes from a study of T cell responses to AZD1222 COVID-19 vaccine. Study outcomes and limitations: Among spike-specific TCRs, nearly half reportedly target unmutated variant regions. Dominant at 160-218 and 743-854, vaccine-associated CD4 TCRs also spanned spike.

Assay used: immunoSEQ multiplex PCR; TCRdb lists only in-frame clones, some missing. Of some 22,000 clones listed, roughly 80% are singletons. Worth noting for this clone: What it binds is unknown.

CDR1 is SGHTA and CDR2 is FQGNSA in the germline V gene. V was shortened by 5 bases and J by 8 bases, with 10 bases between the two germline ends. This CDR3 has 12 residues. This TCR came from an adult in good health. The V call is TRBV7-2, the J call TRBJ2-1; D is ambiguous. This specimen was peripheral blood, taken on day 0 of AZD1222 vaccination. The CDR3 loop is CASSPRSDEQFF. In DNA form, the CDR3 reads TGTGCCAGCAGCCCGAGATCGGATGAGCAGTTCTTC.